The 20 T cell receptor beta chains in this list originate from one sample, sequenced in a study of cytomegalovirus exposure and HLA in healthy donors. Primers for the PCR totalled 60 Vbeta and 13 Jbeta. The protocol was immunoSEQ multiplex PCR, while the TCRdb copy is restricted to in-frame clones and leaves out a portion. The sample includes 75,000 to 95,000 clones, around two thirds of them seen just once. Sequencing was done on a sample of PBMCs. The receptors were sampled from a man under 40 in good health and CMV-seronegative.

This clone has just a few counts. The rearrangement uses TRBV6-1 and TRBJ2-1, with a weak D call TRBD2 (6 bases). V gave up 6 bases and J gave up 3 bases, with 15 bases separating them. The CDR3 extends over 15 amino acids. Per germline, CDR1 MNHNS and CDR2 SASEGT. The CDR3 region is CASRVGGADYNEQFF. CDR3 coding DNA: TGTGCCAGCAGGGTGGGGGGTGCGGACTACAATGAGCAGTTCTTC.

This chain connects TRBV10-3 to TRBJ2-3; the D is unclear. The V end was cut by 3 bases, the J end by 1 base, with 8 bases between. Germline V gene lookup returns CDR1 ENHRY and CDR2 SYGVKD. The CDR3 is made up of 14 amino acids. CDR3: CAISEQPGTDTQYF. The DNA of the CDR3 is TGTGCCATCAGTGAACAGCCGGGCACAGATACGCAGTATTTT.

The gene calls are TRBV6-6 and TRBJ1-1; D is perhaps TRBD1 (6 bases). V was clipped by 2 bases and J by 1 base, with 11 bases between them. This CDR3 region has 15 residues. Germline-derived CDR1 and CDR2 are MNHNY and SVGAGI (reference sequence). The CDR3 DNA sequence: TGTGCCAGCAGTTACACGTTGACAGGGAACACTGAAGCTTTCTTT. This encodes CASSYTLTGNTEAFF.

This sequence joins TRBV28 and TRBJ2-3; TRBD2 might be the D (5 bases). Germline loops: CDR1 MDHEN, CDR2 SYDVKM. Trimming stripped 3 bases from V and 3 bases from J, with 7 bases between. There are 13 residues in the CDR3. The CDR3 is CASSFGLTDTQYF. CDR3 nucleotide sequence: TGTGCCAGCAGTTTCGGACTTACAGATACGCAGTATTTT.

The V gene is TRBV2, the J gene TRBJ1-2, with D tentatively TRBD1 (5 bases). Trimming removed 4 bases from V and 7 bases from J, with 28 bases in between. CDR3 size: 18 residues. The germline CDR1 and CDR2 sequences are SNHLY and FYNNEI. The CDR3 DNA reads TGTGCCAGCAGTGGGTCTGGGGCAACGATACCAAAAATCCTTGGCTACACCTTC. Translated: CASSGSGATIPKILGYTF.

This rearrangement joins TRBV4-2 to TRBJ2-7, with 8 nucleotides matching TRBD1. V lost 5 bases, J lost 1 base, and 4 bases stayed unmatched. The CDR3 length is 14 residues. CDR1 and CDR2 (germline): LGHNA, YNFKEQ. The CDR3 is CASSNRDRSYEQYF. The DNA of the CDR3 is TGTGCCAGCAGCAACCGGGACAGGTCCTACGAGCAGTACTTC.

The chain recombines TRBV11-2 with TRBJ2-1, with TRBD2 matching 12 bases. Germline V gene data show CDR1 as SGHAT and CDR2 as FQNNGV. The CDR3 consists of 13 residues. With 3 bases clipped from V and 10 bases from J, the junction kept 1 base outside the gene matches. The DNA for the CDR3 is TGTGCCAGCAGCTTCGGACTAGCGGGAGAGCAGTTCTTC. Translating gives CASSFGLAGEQFF.

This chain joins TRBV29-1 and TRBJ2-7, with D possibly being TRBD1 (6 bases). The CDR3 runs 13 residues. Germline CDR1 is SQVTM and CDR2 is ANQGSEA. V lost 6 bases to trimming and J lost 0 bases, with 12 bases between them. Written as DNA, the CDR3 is TGCAGCGTCGGGACACCCTTCTCCTACGAGCAGTACTTC. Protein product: CSVGTPFSYEQYF.

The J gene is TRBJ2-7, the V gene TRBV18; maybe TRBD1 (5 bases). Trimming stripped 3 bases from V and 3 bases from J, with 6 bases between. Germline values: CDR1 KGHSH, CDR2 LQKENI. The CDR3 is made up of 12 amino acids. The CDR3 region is CASSPTGYEQYF. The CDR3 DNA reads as TGTGCCAGCTCACCTACAGGCTACGAGCAGTACTTC. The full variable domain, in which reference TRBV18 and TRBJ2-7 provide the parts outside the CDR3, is NAGVMQNPRHLVRRRGQEARLRCSPMKGHSHVYWYRQLPEEGLKFMVYLQKENIIDESGMPKERFSAEFPKEGPSILRIQQVVRGDSAAYFCASSPTGYEQYFGPGTRLTVT.

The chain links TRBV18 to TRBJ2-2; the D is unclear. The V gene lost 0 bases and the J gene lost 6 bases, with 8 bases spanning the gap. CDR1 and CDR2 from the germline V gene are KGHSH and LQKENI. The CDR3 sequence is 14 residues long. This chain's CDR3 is CASSPPGRSGELFF. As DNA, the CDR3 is TGTGCCAGCTCACCACCGGGCAGGTCCGGGGAGCTGTTTTTT. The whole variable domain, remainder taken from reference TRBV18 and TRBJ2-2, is NAGVMQNPRHLVRRRGQEARLRCSPMKGHSHVYWYRQLPEEGLKFMVYLQKENIIDESGMPKERFSAEFPKEGPSILRIQQVVRGDSAAYFCASSPPGRSGELFFGEGSRLTVL.

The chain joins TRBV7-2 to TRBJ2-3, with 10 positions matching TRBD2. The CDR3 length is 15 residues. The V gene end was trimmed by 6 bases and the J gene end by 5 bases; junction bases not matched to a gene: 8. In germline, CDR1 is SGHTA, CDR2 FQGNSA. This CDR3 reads CASRLPGTSEDTQYF. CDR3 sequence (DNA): TGTGCCAGCAGGTTACCCGGGACTAGCGAAGATACGCAGTATTTT.

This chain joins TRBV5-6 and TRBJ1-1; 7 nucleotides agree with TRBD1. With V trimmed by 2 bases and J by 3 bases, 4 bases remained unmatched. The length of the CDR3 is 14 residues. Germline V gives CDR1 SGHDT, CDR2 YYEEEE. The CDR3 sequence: CASSFGQAYTEAFF. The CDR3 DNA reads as TGTGCCAGCAGCTTCGGACAGGCGTACACTGAAGCTTTCTTT.

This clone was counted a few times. This CDR3 is CASGWWGGRESYEQYF. The CDR3 DNA reads TGTGCCAGCGGCTGGTGGGGCGGGAGGGAGTCCTACGAGCAGTACTTC. The rearrangement links TRBV6-8 to TRBJ2-7; 9 positions agree with TRBD2. With 8 bases clipped from V and 1 base from J, the junction kept 12 bases outside the gene matches. This CDR3 is 16 amino acids long. Germline CDR1 is MNHGY and CDR2 is SAAAGT.

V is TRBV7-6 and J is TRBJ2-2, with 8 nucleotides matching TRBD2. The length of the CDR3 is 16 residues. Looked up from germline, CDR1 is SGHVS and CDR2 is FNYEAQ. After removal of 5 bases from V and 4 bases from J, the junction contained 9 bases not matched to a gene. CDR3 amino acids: CASSGVSGITTGELFF. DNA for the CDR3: TGTGCCAGCAGCGGGGTTAGCGGGATAACCACCGGGGAGCTGTTTTTT. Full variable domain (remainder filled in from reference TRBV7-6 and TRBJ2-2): GAGVSQSPRYKVTKRGQDVALRCDPISGHVSLYWYRQALGQGPEFLTYFNYEAQQDKSGLPNDRFSAERPEGSISTLTIQRTEQRDSAMYRCASSGVSGITTGELFFGEGSRLTVL.

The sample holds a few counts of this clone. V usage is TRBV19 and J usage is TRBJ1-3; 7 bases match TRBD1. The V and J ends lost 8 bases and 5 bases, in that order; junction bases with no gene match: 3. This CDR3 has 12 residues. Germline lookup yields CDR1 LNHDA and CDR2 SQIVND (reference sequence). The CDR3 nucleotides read TGTGCCAGTGGGACAGAGAGAAACACCATATATTTT. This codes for CASGTERNTIYF.

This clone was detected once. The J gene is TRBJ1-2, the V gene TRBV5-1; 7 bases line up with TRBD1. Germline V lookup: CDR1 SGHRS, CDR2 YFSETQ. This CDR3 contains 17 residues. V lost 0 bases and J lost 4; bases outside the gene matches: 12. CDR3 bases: TGCGCCAGCAGCTTGGCCGGGCGGGACAGAATGTCCTATGGCTACACCTTC. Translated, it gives CASSLAGRDRMSYGYTF.

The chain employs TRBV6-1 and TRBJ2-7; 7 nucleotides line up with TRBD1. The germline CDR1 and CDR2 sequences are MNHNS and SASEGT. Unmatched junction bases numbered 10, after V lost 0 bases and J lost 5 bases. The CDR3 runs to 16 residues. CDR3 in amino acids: CASSEAPRDRADEQYF. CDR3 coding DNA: TGTGCCAGCAGTGAAGCGCCCCGAGACAGGGCGGACGAGCAGTACTTC.

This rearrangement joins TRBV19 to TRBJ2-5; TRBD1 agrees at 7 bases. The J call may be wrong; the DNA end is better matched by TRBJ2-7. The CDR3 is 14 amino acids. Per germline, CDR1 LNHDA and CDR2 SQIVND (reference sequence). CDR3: CASSSSGQTYEQYF. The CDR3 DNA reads TGTGCCAGTAGTAGCTCGGGACAGACCTACGAGCAGTACTTC.

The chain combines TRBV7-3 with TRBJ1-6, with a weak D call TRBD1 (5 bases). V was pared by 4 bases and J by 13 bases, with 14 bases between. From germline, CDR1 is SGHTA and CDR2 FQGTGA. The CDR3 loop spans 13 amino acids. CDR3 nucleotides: TGTGCCAGCAGCTCAAACCCGGGACTTCCCCTCCACTTT. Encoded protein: CASSSNPGLPLHF.

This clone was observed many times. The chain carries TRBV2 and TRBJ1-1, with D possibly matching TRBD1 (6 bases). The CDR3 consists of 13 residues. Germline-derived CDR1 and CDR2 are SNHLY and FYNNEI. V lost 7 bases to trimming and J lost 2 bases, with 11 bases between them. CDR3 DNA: TGTGCCAGCACCAGACAGGTAAACACTGAAGCTTTCTTT. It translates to CASTRQVNTEAFF.